This TCR beta chain appears in the sequencing data of a study of cytomegalovirus exposure and HLA in healthy donors. Trimming pared 0 bases from V and 7 bases from J, leaving 14 bases between. Germline V gene data show CDR1 as SGHRS and CDR2 as YFSETQ. The CDR3 runs to 14 residues. It was with 60 Vbeta and 13 Jbeta primers that the PCR ran. Some clones are missing from TCRdb's copy, which holds only in-frame ones; the method was immunoSEQ multiplex PCR. The sample lists approximately 130,000 clones, around three fifths occurring once. In its sample, this clone was seen a few times. Sequenced: PBMCs. This TCR was sampled from a woman in her 40s in good health and CMV-seronegative. The chain uses TRBV5-1 and TRBJ2-7; maybe TRBD2 (6 bases). This CDR3 is CASSLGGNRGEQYF. Here the CDR3 DNA reads TGCGCCAGCAGCTTGGGTGGGAACCGGGGGGAGCAGTACTTC.